This TCR beta chain was identified in a study of T cell clones after liver transplantation. Looking at the study overall: Until 12-24 months post-transplant, subjects got standard immunosuppression and no induction.

About this clone itself: Its specificity is not known.

Overall study results and limits: Small, mixed patient groups and varying post-transplant times limit these conclusions. Low donor cell numbers restricted donor-reactive repertoire measurement in a couple of subjects.

CDR3 size: 16 residues. Germline V gives CDR1 SGHTA, CDR2 FQGNSA. V dropped 4 bases and J dropped 7; count of bases not matched to a gene: 11. Here immunoSEQ multiplex PCR was the method, and the copy in TCRdb shows in-frame clones only, minus some. The sample lists about 70,000 clones, 75% to 90% occurring once. The chain links TRBV7-2 to TRBJ2-3; 10 nucleotides line up with TRBD1. This material consisted of CD4+ T cells from blood, taken 12 months after liver transplant. The TCR comes from a human patient who received a liver transplant. The graft donor may have given rise to some T cells. Written as DNA, the CDR3 is TGTGCCAGCAGCTCGACAGGGGGCTCAGGGCGCAATACGCAGTATTTT. It codes for CASSSTGGSGRNTQYF. The full variable domain, completed using reference TRBV7-2 and TRBJ2-3, is GAGVSQSPSNKVTEKGKDVELRCDPISGHTALYWYRQSLGQGLEFLIYFQGNSAPDKSGLPSDRFSAERTGGSVSTLTIQRTQQEDSAVYLCASSSTGGSGRNTQYFGPGTRLTVL.